The 28 T cell receptor beta chains reported below all come from one sample, sequenced in a study of control samples from healthy donors and cancer patients. TCRdb's copy holds only in-frame clones and misses some; the assay was immunoSEQ multiplex PCR. The sample shows about 110,000 clones, roughly four fifths of them seen only once. Source material: blood. The receptors come from a man aged 18 to 30 in good health.

This rearrangement joins TRBV21-1 to TRBJ2-7; the table's D call, TRBD1, has no DNA check behind it. TRBV21-1 is a pseudogene. The CDR3 has 13 residues. The CDR3 coding sequence is TGTGCCAGCAGCAGACTGGACAGCTACGAGCAGTACGTC. Its translation: CASSRLDSYEQYV.

The rearrangement links TRBV5-6 to TRBJ2-4, with TRBD1 matching 9 bases. Germline lookup yields CDR1 SGHDT and CDR2 YYEEEE. The CDR3 has 17 amino acids. V was clipped by 0 bases and J by 7 bases; unmatched bases: 11. For the CDR3, the DNA is TGTGCCAGCAGCTTGGCCCAGGGACAGGGCCCGGGGAACATTCAGTACTTC. It yields the protein CASSLAQGQGPGNIQYF.

V is TRBV9 and J is TRBJ2-3, with TRBD1 identical over 9 bases. Trimming at V came to 4 bases and at J to 3 bases, leaving 9 bases not matched to a gene. Germline-derived CDR1 and CDR2 are SGDLS and YYNGEE. The CDR3 extends over 16 amino acids. CDR3 region: CASSTGTGTGTDTQYF. The CDR3 coding sequence is TGTGCCAGCAGCACCGGGACCGGGACAGGGACAGATACGCAGTATTTT. The variable domain in full, completed from reference TRBV9 and TRBJ2-3, reads DSGVTQTPKHLITATGQRVTLRCSPRSGDLSVYWYQQSLDQGLQFLIQYYNGEERAKGNILERFSAQQFPDLHSELNLSSLELGDSALYFCASSTGTGTGTDTQYFGPGTRLTVL.

There are a few counts of this clone. The genes are TRBV25-1 and TRBJ2-5, with 7 positions matching TRBD1. V was pared by 8 bases and J by 3 bases, with 9 bases of the junction left unmatched. The CDR3 is 14 residues long. In germline, CDR1 is MGHDK, CDR2 SYGVNS. This CDR3 is CASQPSTGEETQYF. CDR3 bases: TGTGCCAGCCAACCTTCAACAGGGGAAGAGACCCAGTACTTC.

The chain recombines TRBV4-3 with TRBJ1-3; weak D call: TRBD1 (5 bases). The V and J ends lost 0 bases and 0 bases respectively, with 9 bases between them. The germline V gene has CDR1 LGHNA and CDR2 YSLEER. The CDR3 runs 16 residues. The DNA for the CDR3 is TGCGCCAGCAGCCAAGAGCTAAGGGGCTCTGGAAACACCATATATTTT. This codes for CASSQELRGSGNTIYF.

This sequence joins TRBV10-3 and TRBJ2-6, with D unresolved. V lost 2 bases, J lost 1 base, and 6 bases lay in between. The germline V gene encodes CDR1 ENHRY and CDR2 SYGVKD. The CDR3 length is 15 residues. The CDR3, as DNA: TGTGCCATCAGTGAGAACGGGTCTGGGGCCAACGTCCTGACTTTC. Its translation is CAISENGSGANVLTF.

The J gene is TRBJ2-3, the V gene TRBV7-9; 11 bases agree with TRBD1. CDR1 and CDR2 from the germline V gene are SEHNR and FQNEAQ (reference sequence). The CDR3 length is 14 residues. Trimming cost V 5 bases and J 8 bases; bases outside gene matches: 6. The CDR3 reads CASSRTGGSSTQYF. In DNA, the CDR3 is TGTGCCAGCAGCCGGACAGGGGGCTCGAGTACGCAGTATTTT. The full variable domain, its missing parts supplied by reference TRBV7-9 and TRBJ2-3, is DTGVSQNPRHKITKRGQNVTFRCDPISEHNRLYWYRQTLGQGPEFLTYFQNEAQLEKSRLLSDRFSAERPKGSFSTLEIQRTEQGDSAMYLCASSRTGGSSTQYFGPGTRLTVL.

The rearrangement joins TRBV7-9 to TRBJ2-5; D assignment may be TRBD1 or TRBD2 (5 bases each). Trimming pared 1 base from V and 3 bases from J, leaving 15 bases between. This CDR3 contains 16 residues. CDR1 is SEHNR, CDR2 FQNEAQ, per germline (reference sequence). CDR3 sequence (DNA): TGTGCCAGCAGCTTAGTGGGGCCACGGGGAGAAGAGACCCAGTACTTC. Protein sequence: CASSLVGPRGEETQYF.

CDR3: CASSVAVVSTDTQYF. The CDR3 nucleotides are TGTGCCAGCAGCGTAGCCGTGGTTAGCACAGATACGCAGTATTTT. The rearrangement joins TRBV9 to TRBJ2-3; D remains ambiguous. Between the trimmed V and J ends, which lost 0 bases and 0 bases, there was a span of 8 bases. Germline V gene sequence: CDR1 SGDLS, CDR2 YYNGEE. This CDR3 comprises 15 residues.

V and J are TRBV4-1 and TRBJ1-5; unclear D gene. Germline V lookup: CDR1 MGHRA, CDR2 YSYEKL. Trimming stripped 1 base from V and 0 bases from J, with 10 bases between. The CDR3 consists of 16 residues. The CDR3 here is CASSQVSPYSNQPQHF. CDR3 nucleotides: TGCGCCAGCAGCCAAGTTTCACCCTATAGCAATCAGCCCCAGCATTTT.

This sequence joins TRBV15 and TRBJ1-1, with D possibly matching TRBD1 (6 bases). Trimming cost V 0 bases and J 2 bases, with 13 bases left between them. The CDR3 loop spans 16 amino acids. The V gene's germline CDR1 is LNHNV and CDR2 YYDKDF (reference sequence). In DNA, the CDR3 is TGTGCCACCAGCAGAGATGGTTTGGACAGCAACACTGAAGCTTTCTTT. This sequence encodes CATSRDGLDSNTEAFF.

The table lists this clone with a few counts. The rearrangement links TRBV7-9 to TRBJ1-2, with a tentative D call TRBD1 (5 bases). V lost 5 bases, J lost 4 bases, and 11 bases lay in between. Germline CDR1 and CDR2: SEHNR and FQNEAQ (reference sequence). The CDR3 length is 13 residues. CDR3 amino acids: CASSPGTVYGYTF. The CDR3 bases are TGTGCCAGCAGCCCCGGGACGGTCTATGGCTACACCTTC.

V gene TRBV3-1 (or the pseudogene TRBV3-2) combines with J gene TRBJ1-3; D possibly corresponds to TRBD1 (5 bases). With 4 bases removed from V and 4 bases from J, the gap between germline ends came to 17 bases. CDR3 length equals 16 residues. The germline V gene encodes CDR1 LGHDT and CDR2 YNNKEL (reference sequence). In DNA, the CDR3 is TGTGCCAGCAGCCTCAAGGCCCGGGGCTCAGGAAACACCATATATTTT. Encoded protein: CASSLKARGSGNTIYF.

This chain links TRBV5-1 with TRBJ1-1; a possible D gene is TRBD1 (6 bases). In germline, CDR1 is SGHRS, CDR2 YFSETQ. The CDR3 has 18 amino acids. Trimming removed 4 bases from V and 10 bases from J, with 32 bases in between. CDR3 sequence reads: CASSKTGFSAGGSFGAFF. The CDR3 bases are TGCGCCAGCAGCAAAACAGGGTTTTCTGCCGGGGGATCTTTTGGAGCTTTCTTT.

The gene calls are TRBV11-1 and TRBJ1-1; D is ambiguous. Per germline, CDR1 SGHAT and CDR2 FQDESV (reference sequence). The V and J ends lost 0 bases and 0 bases respectively, with 11 bases between them. The CDR3 runs to 16 residues. CDR3 residues: CASSLASGNMNTEAFF. The CDR3 nucleotides read TGTGCCAGCAGCTTAGCGTCGGGGAACATGAACACTGAAGCTTTCTTT.

This clone was observed once. V gene TRBV7-7 combines with J gene TRBJ2-7; unclear D gene. CDR3 length: 12 amino acids. Deletions cut 5 bases from V and 2 bases from J, with 7 bases between. Germline loops: CDR1 SSHAT, CDR2 FNYEAQ (reference sequence). The CDR3: CASSHGPYEQYV. As DNA, the CDR3 is TGTGCCAGCAGCCACGGGCCCTACGAGCAGTACGTC.

The chain is built from TRBV3-1 (or the pseudogene TRBV3-2) and TRBJ1-1; D remains unclear. CDR3 length: 14 amino acids. V was shortened by 0 bases and J by 3 bases, with 8 bases between the two germline ends. CDR1 is LGHDT and CDR2 is YNNKEL in the germline V gene (reference sequence). CDR3 sequence reads: CASSQDRTYTEAFF. For the CDR3, the DNA is TGTGCCAGCAGCCAAGATAGGACCTACACTGAAGCTTTCTTT.

The chain carries TRBV6-1 and TRBJ1-5, with D hard to call. V was pared by 3 bases and J by 6 bases, with 12 bases between. CDR1 and CDR2 from the germline V gene are MNHNS and SASEGT. The CDR3 has 14 residues. DNA for the CDR3: TGTGCCAGCAGTGATAGTCAGGCTGGTCAGCCCCAGCATTTT. Amino acid sequence: CASSDSQAGQPQHF.

The chain carries TRBV6-2 or TRBV6-3 and TRBJ1-5; 8 bases match TRBD1. CDR1 and CDR2 from the germline V gene are MNHEY and SVGEGT. J was trimmed by 6 bases and V by 0 bases; bases with no gene match: 16. The CDR3 totals 19 residues. The CDR3 nucleotides are TGTGCCAGCAGTTACTCGGTCACACGGACAGGGATAAGAGGTCAGCCCCAGCATTTT. It codes for CASSYSVTRTGIRGQPQHF.

The chain is built from TRBV28 and TRBJ2-3; D gene uncertain. V was shortened by 7 bases and J by 0 bases, with 14 bases between the two germline ends. This CDR3 comprises 15 residues. Germline values: CDR1 MDHEN, CDR2 SYDVKM. The CDR3 spells CASISRDLSTDTQYF. CDR3 nucleotide sequence: TGTGCCAGCATTTCCCGCGACCTTAGCACAGATACGCAGTATTTT.

This sequence joins TRBV5-6 and TRBJ2-7; no definite D call. Germline loops: CDR1 SGHDT, CDR2 YYEEEE. With 0 bases removed from V and 4 bases from J, the gap between germline ends came to 8 bases. There are 13 residues in the CDR3. CDR3 coding DNA: TGTGCCAGCAGCTTGGGTCCCCCTTACGAGCAGTACTTC. It codes for CASSLGPPYEQYF.

The chain links TRBV28 to TRBJ1-2; TRBD1 aligns across 9 bases. The V gene's germline CDR1 is MDHEN and CDR2 SYDVKM. Unmatched junction bases numbered 8, after V lost 11 bases and J lost 7 bases. The CDR3 is made up of 12 amino acids. The chain's CDR3 is CAGGNRGLGYTF. The CDR3 nucleotides are TGTGCCGGGGGGAACAGGGGGCTTGGCTACACCTTC.

CDR3 amino acids: CASSLAPGQGTETQYF. The CDR3 DNA follows: TGTGCCAGCAGCCTTGCCCCTGGACAGGGGACAGAGACCCAGTACTTC. The J gene is TRBJ2-5, the V gene TRBV7-9, with 9 positions matching TRBD1. The CDR3 consists of 16 residues. V dropped 5 bases and J dropped 4; count of bases not matched to a gene: 11. Germline-derived CDR1 and CDR2 are SEHNR and FQNEAQ (reference sequence).

V gene TRBV5-4 combines with J gene TRBJ2-3; weak D call: TRBD1 (5 bases). V lost 2 bases and J lost 4, with 11 bases in between. The CDR3 is made up of 14 amino acids. Germline-derived CDR1 and CDR2 are SGHNT and YYREEE (reference sequence). The CDR3 is CASSFNPGSDTQYF. CDR3 nucleotide sequence: TGTGCCAGCAGCTTTAACCCAGGGTCAGATACGCAGTATTTT.

V is TRBV10-3 and J is TRBJ1-1; 8 nucleotides align to TRBD1. V lost 11 bases to trimming and J lost 9 bases; unmatched junction nucleotides: 14. The CDR3 has 13 residues. Germline V gene sequence: CDR1 ENHRY, CDR2 SYGVKD. CDR3: CAAQGQGASKAFF. The CDR3 region has the DNA TGTGCCGCTCAGGGGCAGGGGGCCTCCAAAGCTTTCTTT.

The chain has TRBV9 and TRBJ2-2; TRBD2 aligns across 13 bases. V lost 4 bases and J lost 4; bases outside the gene matches: 7. From germline, CDR1 is SGDLS and CDR2 YYNGEE. The CDR3 length is 17 residues. CDR3 region: CASSLRTSGGVTGELFF. DNA for the CDR3: TGTGCCAGCAGCCTTCGGACTAGCGGGGGAGTCACCGGGGAGCTGTTTTTT.

The V gene is TRBV9, the J gene TRBJ1-6, with 7 bases aligning to TRBD1. In germline, CDR1 is SGDLS, CDR2 YYNGEE. The CDR3 loop spans 16 amino acids. J was trimmed by 7 bases and V by 4 bases; bases with no gene match: 11. The CDR3 DNA is TGTGCCAGCAGCCCACAGACGAGGGGGCTGAATTCACCCCTCCACTTT. It is translated as CASSPQTRGLNSPLHF.

The chain recombines TRBV28 with TRBJ2-2, with a weak D call TRBD1 (5 bases). Germline V gene data show CDR1 as MDHEN and CDR2 as SYDVKM. The V gene lost 3 bases and the J gene lost 6 bases, with 14 bases spanning the gap. The CDR3 totals 15 residues. The chain's CDR3 is CASSFGRVGPGELFF. Here the CDR3 DNA reads TGTGCCAGCAGTTTCGGCAGGGTTGGTCCCGGGGAGCTGTTTTTT.